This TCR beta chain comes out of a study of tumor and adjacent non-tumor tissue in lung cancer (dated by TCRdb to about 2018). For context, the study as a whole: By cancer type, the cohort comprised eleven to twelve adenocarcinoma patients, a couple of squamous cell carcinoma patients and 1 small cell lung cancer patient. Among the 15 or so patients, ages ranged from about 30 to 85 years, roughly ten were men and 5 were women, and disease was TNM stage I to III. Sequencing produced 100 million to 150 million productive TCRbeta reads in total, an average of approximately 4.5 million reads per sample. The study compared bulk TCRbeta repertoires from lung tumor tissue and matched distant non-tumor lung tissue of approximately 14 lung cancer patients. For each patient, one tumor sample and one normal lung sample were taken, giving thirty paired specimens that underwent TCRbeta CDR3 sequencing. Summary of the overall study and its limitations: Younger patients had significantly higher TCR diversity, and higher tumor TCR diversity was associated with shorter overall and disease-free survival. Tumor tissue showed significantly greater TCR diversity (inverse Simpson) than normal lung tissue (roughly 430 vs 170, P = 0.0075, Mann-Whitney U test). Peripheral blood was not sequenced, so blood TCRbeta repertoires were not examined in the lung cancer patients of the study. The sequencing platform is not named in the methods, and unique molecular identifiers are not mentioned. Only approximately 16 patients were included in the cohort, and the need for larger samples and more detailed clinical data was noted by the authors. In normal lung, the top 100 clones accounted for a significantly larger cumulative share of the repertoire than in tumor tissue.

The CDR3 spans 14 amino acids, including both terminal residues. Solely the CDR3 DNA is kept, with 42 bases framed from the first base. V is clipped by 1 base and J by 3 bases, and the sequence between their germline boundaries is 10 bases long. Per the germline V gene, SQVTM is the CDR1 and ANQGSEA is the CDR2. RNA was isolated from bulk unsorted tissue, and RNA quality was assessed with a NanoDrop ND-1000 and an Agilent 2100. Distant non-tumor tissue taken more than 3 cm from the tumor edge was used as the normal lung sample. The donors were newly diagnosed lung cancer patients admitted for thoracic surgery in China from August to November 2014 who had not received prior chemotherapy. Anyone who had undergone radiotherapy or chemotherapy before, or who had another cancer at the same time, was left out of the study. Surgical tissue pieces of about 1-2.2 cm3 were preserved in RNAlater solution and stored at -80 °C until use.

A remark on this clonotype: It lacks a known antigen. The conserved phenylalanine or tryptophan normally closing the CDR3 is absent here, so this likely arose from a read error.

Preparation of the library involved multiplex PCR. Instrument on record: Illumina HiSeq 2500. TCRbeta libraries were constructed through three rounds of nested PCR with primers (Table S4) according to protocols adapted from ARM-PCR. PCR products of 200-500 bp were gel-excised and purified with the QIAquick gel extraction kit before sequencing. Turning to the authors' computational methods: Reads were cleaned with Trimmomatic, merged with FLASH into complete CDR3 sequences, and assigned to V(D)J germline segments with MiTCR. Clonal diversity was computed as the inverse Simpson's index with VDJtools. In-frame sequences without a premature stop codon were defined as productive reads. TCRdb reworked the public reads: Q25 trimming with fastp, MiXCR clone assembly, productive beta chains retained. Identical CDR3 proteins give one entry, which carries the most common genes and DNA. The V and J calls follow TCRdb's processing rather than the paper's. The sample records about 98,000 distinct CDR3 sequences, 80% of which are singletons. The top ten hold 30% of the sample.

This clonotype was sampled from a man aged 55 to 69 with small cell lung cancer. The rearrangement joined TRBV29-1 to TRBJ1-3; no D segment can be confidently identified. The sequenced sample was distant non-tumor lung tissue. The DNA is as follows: TGCAGCGTTGAAGGGGTGGCGTTTGGAAACACCATATATTAT. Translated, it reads CSVEGVAFGNTIYY.